This TCR beta chain derives from a study of blood T cell repertoires in COVID-19. Study information: Specimens from acute and convalescent COVID-19 originated in the United States, Italy and Spain. From T cells, B-cell-depleted T cells, or PBMCs came the material, which was cDNA or gDNA.

The CDR3 contains 12 residues. CDR1 and CDR2 (germline): LNHDA, SQIVND (reference sequence). V was shortened by 6 bases and J by 3 bases, with 8 bases between the two germline ends. Using immunoSEQ multiplex PCR, the repertoire was profiled, and TCRdb retains in-frame clones only, with some absent. The sample records about 200,000 clones, about 82% being singletons. Seattle patients were enrolled while actively infected and followed longitudinally. The chain links TRBV19 to TRBJ1-1; D unclear. The sequencing input was peripheral blood. This sequence originates from a man aged 55 to 70 with COVID-19, enrolled during active disease. CDR3 coding DNA: TGTGCCAGTAGGGGGAGGTACACTGAAGCTTTCTTT. Translating it yields CASRGRYTEAFF.